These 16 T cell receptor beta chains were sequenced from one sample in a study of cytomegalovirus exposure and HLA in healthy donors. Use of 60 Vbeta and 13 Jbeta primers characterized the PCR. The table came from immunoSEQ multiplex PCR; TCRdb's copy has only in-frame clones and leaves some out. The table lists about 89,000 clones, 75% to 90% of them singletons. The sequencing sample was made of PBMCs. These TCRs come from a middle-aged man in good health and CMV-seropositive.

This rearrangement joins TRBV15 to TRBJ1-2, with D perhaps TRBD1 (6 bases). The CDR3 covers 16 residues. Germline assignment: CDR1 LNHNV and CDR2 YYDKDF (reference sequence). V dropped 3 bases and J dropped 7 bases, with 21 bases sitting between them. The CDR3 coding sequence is TGTGCCACCAGCAGCGCCCGCGGGGGGGCCTGGACTGGCTACACCTTC. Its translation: CATSSARGGAWTGYTF.

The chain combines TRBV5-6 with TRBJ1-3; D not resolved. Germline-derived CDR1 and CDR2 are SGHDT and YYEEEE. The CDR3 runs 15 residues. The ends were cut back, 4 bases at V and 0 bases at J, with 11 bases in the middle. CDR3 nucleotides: TGTGCCAGCAGCCTAACAGAGATCTCTGGAAACACCATATATTTT. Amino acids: CASSLTEISGNTIYF. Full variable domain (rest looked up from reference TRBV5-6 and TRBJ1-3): DAGVTQSPTHLIKTRGQQVTLRCSPKSGHDTVSWYQQALGQGPQFIFQYYEEEERQRGNFPDRFSGHQFPNYSSELNVNALLLGDSALYLCASSLTEISGNTIYFGEGSWLTVV.

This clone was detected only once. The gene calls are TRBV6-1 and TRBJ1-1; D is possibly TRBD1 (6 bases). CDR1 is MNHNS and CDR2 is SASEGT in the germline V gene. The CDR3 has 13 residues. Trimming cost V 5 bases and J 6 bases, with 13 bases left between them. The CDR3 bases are TGTGCCAGCAGTCCCTCAGGGGAATCTGAAGCTTTCTTT. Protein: CASSPSGESEAFF.

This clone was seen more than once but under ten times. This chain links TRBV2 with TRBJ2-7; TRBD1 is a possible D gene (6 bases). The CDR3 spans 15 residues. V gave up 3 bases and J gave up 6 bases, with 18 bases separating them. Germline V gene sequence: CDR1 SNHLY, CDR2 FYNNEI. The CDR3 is CASSDQGSLQIEQYF. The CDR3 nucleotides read TGTGCCAGCAGTGATCAGGGGTCCCTACAGATCGAGCAGTACTTC.

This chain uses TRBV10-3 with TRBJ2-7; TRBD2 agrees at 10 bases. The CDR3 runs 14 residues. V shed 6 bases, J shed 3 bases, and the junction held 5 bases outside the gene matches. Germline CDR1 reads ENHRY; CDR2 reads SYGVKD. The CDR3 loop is CAIREGLADYEQYF. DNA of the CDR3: TGTGCCATCAGAGAAGGACTAGCGGACTACGAGCAGTACTTC.

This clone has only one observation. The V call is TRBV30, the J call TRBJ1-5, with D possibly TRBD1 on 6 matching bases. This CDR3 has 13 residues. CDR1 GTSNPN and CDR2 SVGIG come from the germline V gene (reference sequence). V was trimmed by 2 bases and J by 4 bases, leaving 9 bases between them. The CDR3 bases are TGTGCCTGGAGTACAGGGATTAATCAGCCCCAGCATTTT. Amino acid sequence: CAWSTGINQPQHF.

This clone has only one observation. DNA of the CDR3: TGTGCCAGCAGCCAAGATCACGGGGGGGATACGCAGTATTTT. Its translation is CASSQDHGGDTQYF. V usage is TRBV4-2 and J usage is TRBJ2-3; 7 positions agree with TRBD2. J gave up 6 bases and V 0 bases, and 3 bases lay outside the gene matches. CDR1 is LGHNA, CDR2 YNFKEQ, per germline. The CDR3 length is 14 residues.

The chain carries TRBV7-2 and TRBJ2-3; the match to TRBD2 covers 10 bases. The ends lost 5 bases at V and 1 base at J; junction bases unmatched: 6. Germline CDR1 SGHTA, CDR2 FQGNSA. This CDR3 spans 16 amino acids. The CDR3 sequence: CASSRRAGGGTDTQYF. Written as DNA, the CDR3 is TGTGCCAGCAGCCGGCGAGCGGGAGGGGGCACAGATACGCAGTATTTT.

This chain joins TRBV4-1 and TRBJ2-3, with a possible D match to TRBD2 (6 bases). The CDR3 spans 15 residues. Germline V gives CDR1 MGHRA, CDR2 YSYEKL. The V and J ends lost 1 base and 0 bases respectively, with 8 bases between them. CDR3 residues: CASSQGGTSTDTQYF. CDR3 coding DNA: TGCGCCAGCAGCCAAGGCGGGACTAGCACAGATACGCAGTATTTT.

The CDR3 DNA reads TGTGCCAGCAGCTTAAGGACAGGTGGAGACGCTTTCTTT. This encodes CASSLRTGGDAFF. The chain combines TRBV7-3 with TRBJ1-1; 7 bases are a match to TRBD1. Germline CDR1 is SGHTA and CDR2 is FQGTGA. Trimming took 1 base from V and 11 from J; bases not matched to a gene: 7. CDR3 length equals 13 residues.

The DNA for the CDR3 is TGTGCCAGCAGCTCAATCAGGGGGCTGGAGACCCAGTACTTC. It encodes CASSSIRGLETQYF. The genes are TRBV11-3 and TRBJ2-5; 8 bases match TRBD1. CDR3 length: 14 amino acids. Germline V CDR1 and CDR2: SGHNT, YENEEA. V lost 4 bases to trimming and J lost 5 bases; unmatched junction nucleotides: 6.

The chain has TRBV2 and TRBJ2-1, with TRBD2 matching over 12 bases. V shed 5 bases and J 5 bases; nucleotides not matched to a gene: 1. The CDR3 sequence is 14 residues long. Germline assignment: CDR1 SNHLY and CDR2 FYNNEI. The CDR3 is CASSRTSGNNEQFF. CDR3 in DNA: TGTGCCAGCAGTCGGACTAGCGGGAACAATGAGCAGTTCTTC.

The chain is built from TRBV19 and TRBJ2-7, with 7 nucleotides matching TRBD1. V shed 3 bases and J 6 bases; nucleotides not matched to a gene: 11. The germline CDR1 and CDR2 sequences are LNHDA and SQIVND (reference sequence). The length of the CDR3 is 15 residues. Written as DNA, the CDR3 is TGTGCCAGTAGTATTCGGCCGGGGACAGCCAGCGAGCAGTACTTC. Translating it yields CASSIRPGTASEQYF.

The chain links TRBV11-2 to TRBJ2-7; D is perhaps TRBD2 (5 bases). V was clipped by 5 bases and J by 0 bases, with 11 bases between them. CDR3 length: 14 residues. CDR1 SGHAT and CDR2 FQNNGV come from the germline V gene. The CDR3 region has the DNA TGTGCCAGCAGCCTGGACTCTTACTCCTACGAGCAGTACTTC. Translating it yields CASSLDSYSYEQYF.

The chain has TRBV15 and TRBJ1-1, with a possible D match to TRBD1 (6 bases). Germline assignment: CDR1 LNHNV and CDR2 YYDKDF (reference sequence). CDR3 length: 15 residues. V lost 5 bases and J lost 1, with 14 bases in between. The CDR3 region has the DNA TGTGCCACCAGCGGGGGCGGCAGGGCGAACACTGAAGCTTTCTTT. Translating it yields CATSGGGRANTEAFF.

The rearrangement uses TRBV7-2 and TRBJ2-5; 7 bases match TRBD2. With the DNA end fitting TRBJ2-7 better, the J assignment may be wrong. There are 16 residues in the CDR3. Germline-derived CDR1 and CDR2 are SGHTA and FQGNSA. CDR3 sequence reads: CASSLDGGSSPYEQYF. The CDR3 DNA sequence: TGTGCCAGCAGCTTAGACGGCGGGAGTTCCCCTTACGAGCAGTACTTC.